This T cell receptor (beta chain) is drawn from a study of blood T cell repertoires in COVID-19. At the level of the study: There were acute and convalescent COVID-19 samples, and they came from the United States, Italy and Spain.

This table comes from immunoSEQ multiplex PCR, and its TCRdb copy is limited to in-frame clones, with some not included. The repertoire has roughly 180,000 clones, roughly 80% of them found once; the top ten carry about 5.3%. This clone showed up just a few times. V dropped 4 bases and J dropped 4; count of bases not matched to a gene: 6. The CDR3 length is 15 residues. Germline V CDR1 and CDR2: LNHDA, SQIVND (reference sequence). J is TRBJ2-5 and V is TRBV19; the match to TRBD1 covers 10 bases. The source is a middle-aged woman with acute COVID-19. The specimen was PBMCs or T cells enriched from blood (not recorded which). CDR3 sequence reads: CASSRGTGVPETQYF. The CDR3 DNA reads TGTGCCAGTAGTAGGGGGACAGGGGTGCCAGAGACCCAGTACTTC.